Below, one T cell receptor beta chain is given with its context. Its specificity is unknown. TCRdb keeps only in-frame clones here, not all; method: immunoSEQ multiplex PCR. The table records about 280,000 clones, 80% to 90% of them present only once. This sample is drawn from a study of cytomegalovirus exposure and HLA in healthy donors. On the study more broadly: A later analysis reported the 120 validation repertoires used the same platform as the roughly 700 first-cohort repertoires.

Trimming left V 2 bases short and J 4 bases short, with 20 bases between. The CDR3 loop spans 17 amino acids. Germline V gene sequence: CDR1 KGHSH, CDR2 LQKENI. Study-wide points: The study labeled 150 to 200 TCR beta chains cytomegalovirus-associated. The tendency of first-cohort TCR clusters to co-occur in the 130 or so validation repertoires was identified by a subsequent analysis. A few chains tied to CMV proved CMV antigen-specific in vitro.

This chain links TRBV18 with TRBJ1-1; D may be TRBD1 (6 bases). The specimen sequenced was PBMCs. The receptor's source is a woman under 30 in good health and CMV-seronegative. CDR3 coding DNA: TGTGCCAGCTCACCAGGTGGGGGGGGCAATTTGGGCACTGAAGCTTTCTTT. This codes for CASSPGGGGNLGTEAFF.